The T cell receptor (beta chain) described here comes from a study of beta chain features in type 1 diabetes. Overall study: Sorted cells from all samples, numbering roughly 100,000,000, were examined.

In the case of this clone: The antigen remains unidentified.

Study conclusions and caveats: Cells expressing TCR highly could be over-represented by cDNA sequencing. All four CD4+ subsets of Type 1 diabetes patients contained TCRB CDR3s that were moderately but significantly shorter.

Every bit of the isolated RNA underwent reverse transcription, so sequencing read expressed TCRB transcripts. The method was immunoSEQ multiplex PCR; TCRdb's version includes in-frame clones alone and lacks a portion of them. The sample has about 700,000 clones, around an eighth seen once. Sequenced sample: naive CD4+ T cells from blood. The receptor was derived from a man aged 18 to 29 with type 1 diabetes.

CDR3 amino acids: CSVEGYKNEKLFF. The CDR3 bases are TGCAGCGTTGAGGGCTATAAAAATGAAAAACTGTTTTTT. The V gene is TRBV29-1, the J gene TRBJ1-4; no firm D call. The CDR3 is 13 amino acids. With 3 bases removed from V and 5 bases from J, the gap between germline ends came to 10 bases. Per the germline V gene, CDR1 is SQVTM and CDR2 is ANQGSEA.